The 20 T cell receptor beta chains in this list originate from one sample, sequenced in a study of T cell repertoires in cytomegalovirus infection. TCRdb re-derived calls from the reads in MiXCR, one entry per CDR3 protein. The sample contains 250,000 to 300,000 distinct CDR3 sequences, over 20% of which appear only once. The sequenced sample was PBMCs. The receptor source for this set is a human donor in good health (CMV status not recorded). Some clones in this sample may be carry-over from other donors' samples.

This chain joins TRBV12-3 or TRBV12-4 and TRBJ2-5; 8 bases line up with TRBD2. This CDR3 comprises 15 residues. Trimming at V came to 5 bases and at J to 2 bases, leaving 7 bases not matched to a gene. CDR3 nucleotides: TGTGCCAGCAGTATACTCGCGGGGGGACAAGAGACCCAGTACTTC. Protein: CASSILAGGQETQYF.

This rearrangement joins TRBV5-4 to TRBJ1-4; D gene ambiguous. The V end lost 0 bases, the J end lost 7 bases, and 7 bases lay between the germline ends. The CDR3 has 13 amino acids. The germline gives CDR1 SGHNT, CDR2 YYREEE (reference sequence). The CDR3 sequence: CASSLEGGEKLFF. For the CDR3, the DNA is TGTGCCAGCAGCTTGGAGGGTGGTGAAAAACTGTTTTTT. Supplemented by reference TRBV5-4 and TRBJ1-4, the full variable domain reads ETGVTQSPTHLIKTRGQQVTLRCSSQSGHNTVSWYQQALGQGPQFIFQYYREEENGRGNFPPRFSGLQFPNYSSELNVNALELDDSALYLCASSLEGGEKLFFGSGTQLSVL.

V gene TRBV28 combines with J gene TRBJ1-5, with 8 bases fitting TRBD1. With 8 bases clipped from V and 1 base from J, the junction kept 13 bases outside the gene matches. The CDR3 sequence is 17 residues long. The germline V gene has CDR1 MDHEN and CDR2 SYDVKM. CDR3 nucleotide sequence: TGTGCCAGCCTTCGGACAGGGAGGCGAATAAGCAATCAGCCCCAGCATTTT. Its protein is CASLRTGRRISNQPQHF.

Worth noting for this clonotype: An end of the junction differs from the germline gene, which may be a read error. The chain recombines TRBV20-1 with TRBJ2-6; the match to TRBD1 covers 7 bases. The germline V gene encodes CDR1 DFQATT and CDR2 SNEGSKA (reference sequence). The CDR3 consists of 15 residues. The CDR3 loop reads CSAHRGPSGANVLIF. The CDR3 DNA is TGCAGTGCCCACAGGGGCCCCTCTGGGGCCAACGTCCTGATTTTC.

The V call is TRBV19, the J call TRBJ2-5, with 7 bases identical to TRBD2. From germline, CDR1 is LNHDA and CDR2 SQIVND (reference sequence). The CDR3 runs 15 residues. V lost 8 bases and J lost 5; bases outside the gene matches: 14. The CDR3: CASSTPGLLRETQYF. CDR3 nucleotides: TGTGCCAGTTCCACCCCGGGACTACTCAGGGAGACCCAGTACTTC.

This clonotype was seen repeatedly, ten times or more. This chain connects TRBV20-1 to TRBJ2-7; 7 bases match TRBD1. This CDR3 contains 15 residues. After removal of 5 bases from V and 4 bases from J, the junction contained 14 bases not matched to a gene. Germline CDR1 DFQATT, CDR2 SNEGSKA (reference sequence). The CDR3 DNA reads as TGCAGTGCTGGGGGTTCGACAGGGAAGGGTTACGAGCAGTACTTC. Amino acids: CSAGGSTGKGYEQYF.

This clonotype was found once. The gene calls are TRBV28 and TRBJ2-5; D may correspond to TRBD1 or TRBD2 (5 bases each). Between the trimmed V and J ends, which lost 5 bases and 6 bases, there was a span of 16 bases. The germline V gene has CDR1 MDHEN and CDR2 SYDVKM. The CDR3 runs to 14 residues. Here the CDR3 reads CASSPRGSAQTQYF. The CDR3 DNA follows: TGTGCCAGCAGTCCCCGGGGCTCCGCGCAGACCCAGTACTTC.

This clonotype was seen more than once but under ten times. V is TRBV7-2 and J is TRBJ2-7, with 14 nucleotides matching TRBD2. The J segment lost 6 bases and the V segment lost 5 bases, leaving 6 bases of the junction unmatched. This CDR3 has 15 amino acids. The germline gives CDR1 SGHTA, CDR2 FQGNSA. DNA of the CDR3: TGTGCCAGCAGCCTGGGACTAGCGGGAGCAGTCGAGCAGTACTTC. The encoded protein is CASSLGLAGAVEQYF.

The chain employs TRBV29-1 and TRBJ2-1, with 10 bases aligning to TRBD2. Germline assignment: CDR1 SQVTM and CDR2 ANQGSEA. The ends lost 0 bases at V and 14 bases at J; junction bases unmatched: 4. This CDR3 comprises 12 residues. The CDR3 loop reads CSVEDPGLAEFF. The CDR3, as DNA: TGCAGCGTTGAAGATCCAGGACTAGCGGAGTTCTTC.

This clonotype was counted at least ten times. The CDR3: CASSLGGFRTLNTEAFF. The CDR3 DNA is TGTGCCAGCAGCTTAGGTGGATTTCGAACCCTGAACACTGAAGCTTTCTTT. The chain is built from TRBV7-2 and TRBJ1-1; D gene uncertain. Per germline, CDR1 SGHTA and CDR2 FQGNSA. V lost 1 base, J lost 0 bases, and 15 bases lay in between. CDR3 length equals 17 residues. The variable domain in full, completed from reference TRBV7-2 and TRBJ1-1, reads GAGVSQSPSNKVTEKGKDVELRCDPISGHTALYWYRQSLGQGLEFLIYFQGNSAPDKSGLPSDRFSAERTGGSVSTLTIQRTQQEDSAVYLCASSLGGFRTLNTEAFFGQGTRLTVV.

This clonotype was detected only a few times. V is TRBV28 and J is TRBJ2-5, with 9 bases aligning to TRBD1. Germline assignment: CDR1 MDHEN and CDR2 SYDVKM. This CDR3 has 16 amino acids. The V gene end was trimmed by 5 bases and the J gene end by 1 base; junction bases not matched to a gene: 8. In nucleotides, the CDR3 is TGTGCCAGCAGTATAACAGGGGGCCCACGCCAAGAGACCCAGTACTTC. As protein: CASSITGGPRQETQYF.

The chain employs TRBV29-1 and TRBJ2-7, with D possibly being TRBD2 (6 bases). CDR1 is SQVTM, CDR2 ANQGSEA, per germline. The CDR3 is made up of 11 amino acids. V was clipped by 2 bases and J by 7 bases, with 9 bases between them. The CDR3, as DNA: TGCAGCGTTGAATACCGGGGGGAGCAGTACTTC. It specifies CSVEYRGEQYF.

This clonotype occurred a few times. This rearrangement joins TRBV20-1 to TRBJ2-7; 12 positions agree with TRBD2. V lost 6 bases to trimming and J lost 5 bases; unmatched junction nucleotides: 5. This CDR3 has 13 amino acids. Per germline, CDR1 DFQATT and CDR2 SNEGSKA (reference sequence). In nucleotides, the CDR3 is TGCAGTGCCCGGACTAGCGGGACGCACGAGCAGTACTTC. Amino acids: CSARTSGTHEQYF.

V gene TRBV5-1 combines with J gene TRBJ2-7; 9 nucleotides match TRBD1. Trimming at V came to 0 bases and at J to 7 bases, leaving 8 bases not matched to a gene. This CDR3 comprises 15 residues. Germline CDR1 SGHRS, CDR2 YFSETQ. DNA of the CDR3: TGCGCCAGCAGCTTGGCCCCGGGACAGGGAAGAGAGCAGTACTTC. Its translation: CASSLAPGQGREQYF.

A few counts support this clonotype. V usage is TRBV7-9 and J usage is TRBJ2-1, with 13 nucleotides matching TRBD2. From germline, CDR1 is SEHNR and CDR2 FQNEAQ (reference sequence). V gave up 5 bases and J gave up 6 bases; unmatched junction bases: 7. The CDR3 sequence is 16 residues long. Written as DNA, the CDR3 is TGTGCCAGCAGCCTAACAACTAGCGGGAGGGCCAATGAGCAGTTCTTC. It codes for CASSLTTSGRANEQFF.

This clonotype has just a few counts. The CDR3: CASSLLPGGNTIYF. The CDR3 region has the DNA TGTGCCAGCAGCTTACTTCCGGGAGGAAACACCATATATTTT. V and J are TRBV7-2 and TRBJ1-3; no firm D call. Germline CDR1 and CDR2: SGHTA and FQGNSA. V was shortened by 2 bases and J by 4 bases, with 9 bases between the two germline ends. This CDR3 is built from 14 residues. Using reference TRBV7-2 and TRBJ1-3 for the parts outside the CDR3, the full variable domain is GAGVSQSPSNKVTEKGKDVELRCDPISGHTALYWYRQSLGQGLEFLIYFQGNSAPDKSGLPSDRFSAERTGGSVSTLTIQRTQQEDSAVYLCASSLLPGGNTIYFGEGSWLTVV.

The sample holds many counts of this clonotype. V is TRBV6-2 or TRBV6-3 and J is TRBJ1-1; D is perhaps TRBD1 (5 bases). V lost 7 bases, J lost 0 bases, and 9 bases lay in between. There are 13 residues in the CDR3. Per germline, CDR1 MNHEY and CDR2 SVGEGT. The chain's CDR3 is CASTTTVNTEAFF. CDR3 in DNA: TGTGCCAGCACCACGACAGTGAACACTGAAGCTTTCTTT.

The sample holds a few counts of this clonotype. The chain has TRBV29-1 and TRBJ2-7; D remains ambiguous. Looked up from germline, CDR1 is SQVTM and CDR2 is ANQGSEA. The CDR3 runs to 12 residues. Trimming removed 7 bases from V and 5 bases from J, with 15 bases in between. This CDR3 reads CSGGLEFDEQYF. Written as DNA, the CDR3 is TGCAGCGGAGGCCTGGAGTTCGACGAGCAGTACTTC.

The genes are TRBV27 and TRBJ2-1, with a tentative D call TRBD1 (6 bases). This CDR3 contains 16 residues. V gave up 6 bases and J gave up 0 bases, with 15 bases separating them. Per germline, CDR1 MNHEY and CDR2 SMNVEV (reference sequence). CDR3 in amino acids: CASSQGQKSSYNEQFF. The DNA of the CDR3 is TGTGCCAGCAGCCAAGGACAGAAGAGCTCCTACAATGAGCAGTTCTTC.

This clonotype was detected only a few times. The DNA for the CDR3 is TGTGCCACCAGCATCCGGGGTCACCCCACCGAGCAGTACTTC. As protein: CATSIRGHPTEQYF. V gene TRBV15 combines with J gene TRBJ2-7; the D gene is possibly TRBD2 (5 bases). The CDR3 spans 14 residues. Germline CDR1 reads LNHNV; CDR2 reads YYDKDF (reference sequence). V lost 4 bases, J lost 6 bases, and 16 bases lay in between.